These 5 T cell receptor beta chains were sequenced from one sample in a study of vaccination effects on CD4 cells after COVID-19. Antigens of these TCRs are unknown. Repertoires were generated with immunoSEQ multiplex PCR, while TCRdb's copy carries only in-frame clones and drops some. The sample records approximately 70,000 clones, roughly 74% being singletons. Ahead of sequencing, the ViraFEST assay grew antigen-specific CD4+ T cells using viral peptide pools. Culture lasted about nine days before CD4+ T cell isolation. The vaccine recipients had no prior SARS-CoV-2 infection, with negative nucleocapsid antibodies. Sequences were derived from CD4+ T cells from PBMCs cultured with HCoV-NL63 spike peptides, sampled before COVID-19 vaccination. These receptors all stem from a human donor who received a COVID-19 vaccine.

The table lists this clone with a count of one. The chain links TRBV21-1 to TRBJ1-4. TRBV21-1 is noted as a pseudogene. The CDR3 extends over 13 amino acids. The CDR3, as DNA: TGTGCCAGCAGCAAAGCGGCGAGGGAAAAACTGTTTTTT. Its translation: CASSKAAREKLFF.

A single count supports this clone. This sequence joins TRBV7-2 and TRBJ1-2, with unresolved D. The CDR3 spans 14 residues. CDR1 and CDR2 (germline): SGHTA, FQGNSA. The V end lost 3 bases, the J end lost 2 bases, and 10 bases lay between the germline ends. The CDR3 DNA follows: TGTGCCAGCAGCTTCGTAACACAAAACTATGGCTACACCTTC. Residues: CASSFVTQNYGYTF.

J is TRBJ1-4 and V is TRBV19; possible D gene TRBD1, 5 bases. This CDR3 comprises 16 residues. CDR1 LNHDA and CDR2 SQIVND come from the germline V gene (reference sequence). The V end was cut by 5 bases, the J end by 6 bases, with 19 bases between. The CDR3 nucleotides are TGTGCCAGTAGTCTAGCCTTGGGGGGACGCGATGAAAAACTGTTTTTT. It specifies CASSLALGGRDEKLFF.

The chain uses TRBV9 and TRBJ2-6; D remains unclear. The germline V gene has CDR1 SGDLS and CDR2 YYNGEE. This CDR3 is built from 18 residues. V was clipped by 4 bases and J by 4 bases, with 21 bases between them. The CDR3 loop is CASSFGRSKQWGANVLTF. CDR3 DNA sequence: TGTGCCAGCAGCTTCGGACGTTCCAAGCAGTGGGGGGCCAACGTCCTGACTTTC. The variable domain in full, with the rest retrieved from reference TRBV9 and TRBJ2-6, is DSGVTQTPKHLITATGQRVTLRCSPRSGDLSVYWYQQSLDQGLQFLIQYYNGEERAKGNILERFSAQQFPDLHSELNLSSLELGDSALYFCASSFGRSKQWGANVLTFGAGSRLTVL.

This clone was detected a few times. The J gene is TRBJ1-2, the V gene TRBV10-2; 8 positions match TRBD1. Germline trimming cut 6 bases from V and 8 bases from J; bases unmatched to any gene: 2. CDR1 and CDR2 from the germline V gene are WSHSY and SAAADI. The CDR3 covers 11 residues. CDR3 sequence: CASRTGEGYTF. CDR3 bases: TGCGCCAGCAGGACAGGGGAAGGCTACACCTTC.